Listed below are T cell receptor beta chains from one sample, sequenced in a study of naive and memory T cell subsets. TCRdb re-called the UMI-ligation and nested PCR reads through MiXCR, storing one row per CDR3 protein. This sample has just over 80,000 distinct CDR3 sequences, with about 8.2% found just once. The sequenced material came from naive CD8+ T cells from blood. These receptor sequences come from a human donor in good health. CDR3s include the opening cysteine and the closing phenylalanine or tryptophan. D genes are given only for firm matches. The listing skips clone size in some rows; elsewhere it reads once, few, many or a size class.

NA,TRBJ2-7,TRBV6-1,NA,TGTGCCAGCAGTGAATTAAGCGGGTCCTCCTACGAGCAGTACTTC,CASSELSGSSYEQYF
NA,TRBJ2-3,TRBV6-5,many,TGTGCCAGCAGCTCCCCGCAGGGGACCTACACAGATACGCAGTATTTT,CASSSPQGTYTDTQYF
TRBD2,TRBJ2-7,TRBV5-4,few,TGTGCCAGCAGCTCAGCGGGAGGGCCCTACGAGCAGTACTTC,CASSSAGGPYEQYF
TRBD2,TRBJ2-1,TRBV30,NA,TGTGCCTGGAGTACTAGCGGGATTGACAATGAGCAGTTCTTC,CAWSTSGIDNEQFF
NA,TRBJ2-3,TRBV12-3/TRBV12-4,few,TGTGCCAGCAGTTTACTATGGACAGATACGCAGTATTTT,CASSLLWTDTQYF
NA,TRBJ2-4,TRBV20-1,many,TGCAGTGCGGCCTTAAAGGGGCTCCGCGGCTTAAACATTCAGTACTTC,CSAALKGLRGLNIQYF
NA,TRBJ2-3,TRBV5-1,many,TGCGCCAGCAGCGAGGACTCCGGGCCAGATACGCAGTATTTT,CASSEDSGPDTQYF
TRBD1,TRBJ2-7,TRBV9,NA,TGTGCCAGCAGCTACCGGGACAGCTCCTACGAGCAGTACTTC,CASSYRDSSYEQYF
NA,TRBJ2-3,TRBV14,few,TGTGCCAGCAGCCAAGATAGGCCTTTCACAGATACGCAGTATTTT,CASSQDRPFTDTQYF
TRBD1,TRBJ2-5,TRBV12-3/TRBV12-4,NA,TGTGCCAGCAGTCCAGATGACAGGGGCGAGACCCAGTACTTC,CASSPDDRGETQYF
TRBD1,TRBJ1-1,TRBV10-2,NA,TGCGCCAGCAGGGAACCGGGACAGGGATTGAACACTGAAGCTTTCTTT,CASREPGQGLNTEAFF
NA,TRBJ2-3,TRBV9,NA,TGTGCCAGCAGCGGAGGGAACCCGAATACGCAGTATTTT,CASSGGNPNTQYF
NA,TRBJ2-7,TRBV28,few,TGTGCCAGCAGTCCAGGGCCCGCTTCCTACGAGCAGTACTTC,CASSPGPASYEQYF
NA,TRBJ2-7,TRBV20-1,NA,TGCAGTGCTAGAGAGCCTGGGGGAGTCCCGGGAGAGCAGTACTTC,CSAREPGGVPGEQYF
TRBD1,TRBJ1-6,TRBV6-6,many,TGTGCCAGCAGGGAGACAGGGGGCAGAAATTCACCCCTCCACTTT,CASRETGGRNSPLHF
NA,TRBJ2-2,TRBV9,NA,TGTGCCAGCAGCGTAGAGGTGGCAGGAAAGGCCGGGGAGCTGTTTTTT,CASSVEVAGKAGELFF
NA,TRBJ2-2,TRBV27,few,TGTGCCAGCAATCACAGGCCGGACGGCACCGGGGAGCTGTTTTTT,CASNHRPDGTGELFF
NA,TRBJ2-7,TRBV18,many,TGTGCCAGCTCACCACCGATTTGGGCAGACGGGGGCGAGCAGTACTTC,CASSPPIWADGGEQYF
TRBD2,TRBJ2-1,TRBV29-1,many,TGCAGCGTTGAGGGACTAGCGGGAGGCGGGACCTACAATGAGCAGTTCTTC,CSVEGLAGGGTYNEQFF
NA,TRBJ2-7,TRBV4-3,many,TGCGCCAGCAGCCAAGGAACTAATGCCTACGAGCAGTACTTC,CASSQGTNAYEQYF
NA,TRBJ2-7,TRBV27,few,TGTGTCAGCAGTCCCGCCGGGAAAATCTACGAGCAGTACTTC,CVSSPAGKIYEQYF
TRBD2,TRBJ2-1,TRBV19,NA,TGTGCCAGTAGTATTAGACTAGCGGTCTACAATGAGCAGTTCTTC,CASSIRLAVYNEQFF
TRBD2,TRBJ2-3,TRBV10-3,NA,TGTGCCATCGGGACTAGCGGGACTAGCACAGATACGCAGTATTTT,CAIGTSGTSTDTQYF
NA,TRBJ2-3,TRBV20-1,few,TGCACCCCGAGGGGAACGGTCACAGATACGCAGTATTTT,CTPRGTVTDTQYF
TRBD1,TRBJ2-3,TRBV6-6,NA,TGTGCCAGCAGCTCCTACGGTACAGGGGGCAAGACAGATACGCAGTATTTT,CASSSYGTGGKTDTQYF
NA,TRBJ1-4,TRBV14,few,TGTGCCAGCAGCCAAGAAGGGGGGATCCCAGTTGAGGAAAAACTGTTTTTT,CASSQEGGIPVEEKLFF
NA,TRBJ2-7,TRBV27,few,TGTGCCAGCAGTTTAAGTCAGGGTGCCGAGCAGTACTTC,CASSLSQGAEQYF
NA,TRBJ2-3,TRBV7-9,many,TGTGCCAGCAGCCTCGCAGGGCGGGTGGGCACAGATACGCAGTATTTT,CASSLAGRVGTDTQYF
NA,TRBJ2-1,TRBV19,few,TGTGCCAGTAGCGGGAGTGTTTACAATGAGCAGTTCTTC,CASSGSVYNEQFF
NA,TRBJ2-7,TRBV4-1,many,TGCGCCAGCAGCCAAGGACATCCTAGCTCCTACGAGCAGTACTTC,CASSQGHPSSYEQYF
TRBD2,TRBJ2-3,TRBV6-4,NA,TGTGCCAGCAGTGAACTAGCGGTCAGCACAGATACGCAGTATTTT,CASSELAVSTDTQYF
TRBD1,TRBJ1-5,TRBV6-2/TRBV6-3,NA,TGTGCCAGCAACCTGGAGACAGGGCGTCAGCCCCAGCATTTT,CASNLETGRQPQHF
TRBD2,TRBJ2-7,TRBV5-5,many,TGTGCCAGCAGCTTGGTACCGCGGGAGACCTACGAGCAGTACTTC,CASSLVPRETYEQYF
NA,TRBJ2-7,TRBV7-2,NA,TGTGCCAGCAGCTTTCTGTCGGGGTCCTACGAGCAGTACTTC,CASSFLSGSYEQYF
TRBD2,TRBJ2-5,TRBV11-2,few,TGTGCCAGCAGCTTAAGAGGACTAGCGACGTATGAGACCCAGTACTTC,CASSLRGLATYETQYF
TRBD2,TRBJ2-1,TRBV13,NA,TGTGCCAGCAGCTTAGCGGGAGGGGGAAATGAGCAGTTCTTC,CASSLAGGGNEQFF
NA,TRBJ2-2,TRBV6-5,NA,TGTGCCAGCAGTCCAGGCTTCTATCAAGGGGAGCTGTTTTTT,CASSPGFYQGELFF
NA,TRBJ2-3,TRBV2,NA,TGTGCCAGCAGTGAATTGAAGGGGGTGACAGATACGCAGTATTTT,CASSELKGVTDTQYF
NA,TRBJ2-1,TRBV9,NA,TGTGCCAGCAGCTTTAGCGAGAATGAGCAGTTCTTC,CASSFSENEQFF
NA,TRBJ1-5,TRBV3-1,many,TGTGCCAGCAGCCACGAGGTAGTAGGCGATCAGCCCCAGCATTTT,CASSHEVVGDQPQHF
NA,TRBJ2-1,TRBV28,many,TGTGCCAGCAGTTCCACATCCGAGGGTCCAGCGGTGGTTGAGCAGTTCTTC,CASSSTSEGPAVVEQFF
NA,TRBJ2-7,TRBV5-6,NA,TGTGCCAGCAGCTTGGCCGGGCTAGCGAGGTCCTACGAGCAGTACTTC,CASSLAGLARSYEQYF
TRBD1,TRBJ2-7,TRBV7-2,many,TGTGCCAGCAGCTTGGACAGGGGGCCCTACGAGCAGTACTTC,CASSLDRGPYEQYF
TRBD2,TRBJ2-3,TRBV9,few,TGTGCCAGCAGCGCTGGACTAGCGGGGCACACAGATACGCAGTATTTT,CASSAGLAGHTDTQYF
TRBD1,TRBJ2-7,TRBV2,few,TGTGCCAGCACCCCGGACAGGGGTGGCTACGAGCAGTACTTC,CASTPDRGGYEQYF